The clone carrying this TCR beta chain turned up a few times. The sample comes from a study of shared clonotypes between healthy human individuals. Repertoires were generated with immunoSEQ multiplex PCR, while TCRdb's copy carries only in-frame clones and drops some. This sample yields hundreds of thousands of clones, of which roughly 70% are seen a single time; approximately 1.7% belongs to the top ten. CDR3 size: 16 residues. Germline V gives CDR1 MGHRA, CDR2 YSYEKL. Trimming removed 0 bases from V and 3 bases from J; junction bases left unmatched: 8. V gene TRBV4-1 combines with J gene TRBJ2-7, with 7 bases fitting TRBD2. The TCR was taken from a woman aged 25 to 39 in good health. Sequenced sample: memory CD4+ T cells sorted from blood. The subset was: CD45RA-negative fraction. The CDR3: CASSQDDTSVYYEQYF. CDR3 nucleotides: TGCGCCAGCAGCCAAGATGATACTAGCGTTTACTACGAGCAGTACTTC.